These T cell receptor beta chains were read from a single sample in a study of blood T cell repertoires in COVID-19. Libraries were prepared by immunoSEQ multiplex PCR; TCRdb keeps only in-frame clonotypes and omits some of them. Here the sample spans some 200,000 clones, less than 90% being singletons. Material for sequencing was peripheral blood. Source of these receptors: a woman in her 70s with COVID-19, enrolled during active disease. CDR3s include the opening cysteine and the closing phenylalanine or tryptophan. Each record gives: D gene, J gene, clone size, V gene, CDR3 length, CDR3 DNA, CDR3 protein. D genes are given only for firm matches. Rows may omit the clone size; those that give it use once, few, many or a size class.

>-|TRBJ1-5|few|TRBV19|13
TGTGCCAGTAGTATAGATCTAGAGCAGCCCCAGCATTTT
CASSIDLEQPQHF
>-|TRBJ2-3|-|TRBV5-5|11
TGTGCCAGCAGCCTGGCCGGGACGCAGTATTTT
CASSLAGTQYF
>-|TRBJ1-1|-|TRBV30|13
TGTGCCTGGGCTACTCAAGGGGGCACTGAAGCTTTCTTT
CAWATQGGTEAFF
>TRBD2|TRBJ2-3|-|TRBV7-2|15
TGTGCCAGCACGGCGGGAGGGGCGCTCACAGATACGCAGTATTTT
CASTAGGALTDTQYF
>-|TRBJ2-3|-|TRBV27|15
TGTGCCAGCAGTTCCTGGACAGACTACACAGATACGCAGTATTTT
CASSSWTDYTDTQYF
>TRBD1|TRBJ1-5|-|TRBV28|13
TGTGCCACCGGGACAGCGCCAAATCAGCCCCAGCATTTT
CATGTAPNQPQHF
>-|TRBJ2-5|once|TRBV29-1|12
TGCAGCGTTGTACAGGGCGAAGAGACCCAGTACTTC
CSVVQGEETQYF
>TRBD1|TRBJ2-5|-|TRBV28|17
TGTGCCAGCAGTCCCATTCACAAGCAGGGGGCGTCGGAGACCCAGTACTTC
CASSPIHKQGASETQYF
>-|TRBJ1-5|-|TRBV18|13
TGTGCCAGCTCACCAGATAGAAATCAGCCCCAGCATTTT
CASSPDRNQPQHF
>TRBD1|TRBJ2-3|-|TRBV7-3|15
TGTGCCAGCAGCAAAGGACAGGGTGGCACAGATACGCAGTATTTT
CASSKGQGGTDTQYF
>-|TRBJ1-1|-|TRBV3-1/TRBV3-2|14
TGTGCCAGCAGCCGGCAACAGTCGAACACTGAAGCTTTCTTT
CASSRQQSNTEAFF
>-|TRBJ2-2|-|TRBV14|15
TGTGCCAGCAGCTACGAGATCTTTAACACCGGGGAGCTGTTTTTT
CASSYEIFNTGELFF
>-|TRBJ2-2|-|TRBV30|14
TGTGCCTGGGAGGAGGGGACGAACACCGGGGAGCTGTTTTTT
CAWEEGTNTGELFF
>TRBD1|TRBJ2-5|-|TRBV27|14
TGTGCCAGCAGTTCACAGGGGTATGTGGAGACCCAGTACTTC
CASSSQGYVETQYF
>-|TRBJ2-1|once|TRBV5-1|12
TGCGCCAGCAGCTTTATCCTCAATGAGCAGTTCTTC
CASSFILNEQFF
>-|TRBJ1-2|few|TRBV30|12
TGTGCCTGGAGTGTAATTCTTGCGGGCTACACCTTC
CAWSVILAGYTF
>-|TRBJ1-1|-|TRBV30|13
TGTGCCTGGAGTATGGAGGTGAACACTGAAGCTTTCTTT
CAWSMEVNTEAFF
>-|TRBJ2-3|-|TRBV20-1|11
TGCAGTGCTAGACTCTCAGATACGCAGTATTTT
CSARLSDTQYF
>TRBD1|TRBJ1-2|-|TRBV30|15
TGTGCCTGGAGCGATCCACAGGGGCCCAACTATGGCTACACCTTC
CAWSDPQGPNYGYTF
>TRBD1|TRBJ1-1|-|TRBV10-3|15
TGTGCCATAAGGGAGGGGACAGAAAAGAACACTGAAGCTTTCTTT
CAIREGTEKNTEAFF
>-|TRBJ1-1|-|TRBV28|15
TGTGCCAGCAGTTCATCAGGGGCGGTGAACACTGAAGCTTTCTTT
CASSSSGAVNTEAFF
>TRBD1|TRBJ1-1|-|TRBV6-6|14
TGTGCCAGCAACCTACAGGGGGGGAGGACTGAAGCTTTCTTT
CASNLQGGRTEAFF
>-|TRBJ1-5|once|TRBV5-4|13
TGTGCCAGCAGTAGGGGGATCGGCCAGCCCCAGCATTTT
CASSRGIGQPQHF
>-|TRBJ2-4|-|TRBV24-1|12
TGTGCCACCAGTGATTTCTCGGACATTCAGTACTTC
CATSDFSDIQYF
>-|TRBJ1-5|-|TRBV5-1|15
TGCGCCAGCGCACTTCATAGAATGCGGGCACAGCCCCAGCATTTT
CASALHRMRAQPQHF
>TRBD1|TRBJ1-3|-|TRBV19|15
TGTGCCAGTAGTAGGACCCGGACAGGCGGAAACACCATATATTTT
CASSRTRTGGNTIYF
>-|TRBJ1-1|-|TRBV5-4|13
TGTGCCAGCAGCGTCCGGGAGAACACTGAAGCTTTCTTT
CASSVRENTEAFF
>TRBD1|TRBJ1-6|-|TRBV9|15
TGTGCCAGCAGCGTAAATTCAGGGGGTAATTCACCCCTCCACTTT
CASSVNSGGNSPLHF
>TRBD1|TRBJ1-2|-|TRBV6-6|15
TGTGCCAGCAGCCCAGGACAGGGGGCTGGCTATGGCTACACCTTC
CASSPGQGAGYGYTF
>-|TRBJ1-4|-|TRBV6-5|14
TGTGCCAGCAGTCAGCATCGAGGAGTTGAAAAACTGTTTTTT
CASSQHRGVEKLFF
>TRBD1|TRBJ1-6|-|TRBV9|17
TGTGCCAGCAGCGATGACCTTAGACAGGGGGATTTTTCACCCCTCCACTTT
CASSDDLRQGDFSPLHF